This is a list of T cell receptor beta chains from one sample in a study of blood T cell repertoires in COVID-19. The protocol was immunoSEQ multiplex PCR, while the TCRdb copy is restricted to in-frame clones and leaves out a portion. The sample consists of about 29,000 clones, roughly 73% of them appearing once. The sample consisted of peripheral blood. The receptors originated from a woman aged 70-85 years with active or convalescent COVID-19. The CDR3 runs from the conserved cysteine through the conserved F or W. A D gene is named only where the DNA matches it firmly. Clone size appears in some rows only: once, few, many, or a class for an expanded clone.

NA	NA	TRBJ2-7	TRBV5-6	CASSLPASSEQYF	TGTGCCAGCAGCTTACCCGCGTCGAGCGAGCAGTACTTC
NA	NA	TRBJ1-2	TRBV12-3/TRBV12-4	CASSFFGGEGYTF	TGTGCCAGCAGTTTTTTTGGAGGGGAAGGCTACACCTTC
NA	NA	TRBJ1-6	TRBV7-2	CASSPPGGIWDSPLHF	TGTGCCAGCAGCCCCCCTGGGGGGATTTGGGATTCACCCCTCCACTTT
NA	NA	TRBJ1-5	TRBV11-2	CASSLEGGGQPQHF	TGTGCCAGCAGCTTAGAGGGAGGGGGGCAGCCCCAGCATTTT
NA	TRBD2	TRBJ2-1	TRBV19	CASLPSGRALSYNEQFF	TGTGCCAGCCTACCTAGCGGGAGGGCCCTCTCCTACAATGAGCAGTTCTTC
NA	NA	TRBJ1-2	TRBV14	CASSQDGRGGYGYTF	TGTGCCAGCAGCCAAGATGGAAGGGGCGGATATGGCTACACCTTC
NA	NA	TRBJ1-5	TRBV19	CASRGVWSNQPQHF	TGTGCCAGCCGGGGGGTTTGGAGCAATCAGCCCCAGCATTTT
few	NA	TRBJ1-2	TRBV7-2	CASSLAIRRGGGYTF	TGTGCCAGCAGCTTAGCGATCCGCAGGGGCGGTGGCTACACCTTC
NA	TRBD2	TRBJ2-3	TRBV9	CASSGAGTSGSDTQYF	TGTGCCAGCAGCGGAGCCGGGACTAGCGGTTCAGATACGCAGTATTTT
NA	TRBD1	TRBJ2-3	TRBV10-3	CAIRDRGRGDTQYF	TGTGCCATCAGGGACAGGGGGCGCGGGGATACGCAGTATTTT
NA	TRBD1	TRBJ1-3	TRBV6-5	CASSFPDRGSGNTIYF	TGTGCCAGCAGTTTTCCTGACAGGGGGTCTGGAAACACCATATATTTT
once	TRBD2	TRBJ2-2	TRBV9	CASSVSLAGTTGELFF	TGTGCCAGCAGCGTATCCCTAGCGGGGACAACCGGGGAGCTGTTTTTT
NA	NA	TRBJ1-5	TRBV5-5	CASSWGQSRDQPQHF	TGTGCCAGCAGCTGGGGCCAGAGCCGTGATCAGCCCCAGCATTTT
NA	NA	TRBJ1-4	TRBV9	CASSSVPNEKLFF	TGTGCCAGCAGTAGCGTTCCTAATGAAAAACTGTTTTTT
NA	NA	TRBJ2-2	TRBV19	CASNAGANTGELFF	TGTGCCAGTAACGCAGGGGCAAACACCGGGGAGCTGTTTTTT
NA	NA	TRBJ2-2	TRBV25-1	CASSRDYTGELFF	TGTGCCAGCAGTCGGGATTACACCGGGGAGCTGTTTTTT
NA	NA	TRBJ2-3	TRBV10-3	CAISAGTGDTQYF	TGTGCCATCAGCGCGGGGACCGGGGATACGCAGTATTTT
few	TRBD1	TRBJ1-4	TRBV5-1	CASSIQGATNQKLFF	TGCGCCAGCAGCATACAGGGGGCCACGAATCAAAAACTGTTTTTT
NA	NA	TRBJ2-4	TRBV7-2	CASSQGGLAKNIQYF	TGTGCCAGCAGCCAGGGCGGCCTAGCCAAAAACATTCAGTACTTC
NA	NA	TRBJ2-6	TRBV18	CASSPLDSSGANVLTF	TGTGCCAGCTCACCCCTAGACAGCTCTGGGGCCAACGTCCTGACTTTC
NA	TRBD1	TRBJ2-2	TRBV29-1	CCGQGMTGELFF	TGCTGCGGACAGGGGATGACCGGGGAGCTGTTTTTT
NA	TRBD2	TRBJ2-2	TRBV9	CASSVDHGLVTGELFF	TGTGCCAGCAGCGTAGACCACGGACTAGTAACCGGGGAGCTGTTTTTT
NA	TRBD1	TRBJ1-5	TRBV28	CASTVGQGGRQPQHF	TGTGCCAGCACCGTGGGACAGGGTGGGAGACAGCCCCAGCATTTT
NA	TRBD1	TRBJ1-1	TRBV3-1/TRBV3-2	CASSQVDGDRSAFF	TGTGCCAGCAGCCAAGTCGATGGGGACAGGTCAGCTTTCTTT
NA	TRBD1	TRBJ1-2	TRBV28	CASSYGTGTTNYGYTF	TGTGCCAGCAGTTATGGGACAGGGACAACTAACTATGGCTACACCTTC
NA	NA	TRBJ2-2	TRBV5-1	CASSPSLATGELFF	TGCGCCAGCAGCCCTTCGCTAGCTACCGGGGAGCTGTTTTTT
NA	TRBD1	TRBJ1-2	TRBV5-5	CASSLTPLTRTGAYGYTF	TGTGCCAGCAGTTTGACCCCCTTGACCCGGACAGGGGCATATGGCTACACCTTC
NA	TRBD1	TRBJ1-5	TRBV15	CATSRQGAGNQPQHF	TGTGCCACCAGCAGGCAGGGGGCGGGAAATCAGCCCCAGCATTTT
NA	NA	TRBJ1-6	TRBV4-1	CASSQGRQDWDSPLHF	TGCGCCAGCAGCCAAGGAAGACAGGACTGGGATTCACCCCTCCACTTT
NA	TRBD2	TRBJ2-2	TRBV29-1	CSVLTSGNTGELFF	TGCAGCGTTCTAACTAGCGGTAACACCGGGGAGCTGTTTTTT
few	NA	TRBJ1-1	TRBV9	CASSVAGSATEAFF	TGTGCCAGCAGCGTAGCAGGGTCGGCCACTGAAGCTTTCTTT
NA	TRBD1	TRBJ2-2	TRBV27	CASSSTRGRLNGELFF	TGTGCCAGCAGTTCGACCAGGGGGCGATTAAACGGGGAGCTGTTTTTT
NA	TRBD2	TRBJ2-2	TRBV7-8	CASRLAGGPGGELFF	TGTGCCAGCAGACTAGCGGGGGGGCCTGGCGGGGAGCTGTTTTTT
NA	NA	TRBJ1-6	TRBV18	CASSPADNSPLHF	TGTGCCAGCTCACCGGCCGATAATTCACCCCTCCACTTT
NA	NA	TRBJ2-1	TRBV19	CASSIPPWGSGLGNEQFF	TGTGCCAGTAGTATACCCCCCTGGGGTAGCGGCCTTGGAAATGAGCAGTTCTTC
NA	TRBD2	TRBJ2-7	TRBV30	CAWLPAGGSKQYF	TGTGCCTGGCTGCCAGCGGGGGGTTCTAAGCAGTACTTC
NA	TRBD2	TRBJ2-5	TRBV7-2	CASSLVTSGGTEQETQYF	TGTGCCAGCAGCTTAGTGACTAGCGGGGGGACCGAACAAGAGACCCAGTACTTC
NA	NA	TRBJ2-3	TRBV7-2	CASSLNGAGRGDTQYF	TGTGCCAGCAGCTTAAACGGTGCGGGCCGCGGGGATACGCAGTATTTT
NA	NA	TRBJ1-4	TRBV6-5	CASREAGTNEKLFF	TGTGCCAGCCGAGAGGCAGGGACTAATGAAAAACTGTTTTTT
NA	TRBD2	TRBJ2-5	TRBV7-2	CASSSYYGTSGGYF	TGTGCCAGCAGCAGTTACTACGGGACTAGCGGGGGTTACTTC
NA	TRBD2	TRBJ2-2	TRBV10-3	CAIKGGSGTGELFF	TGTGCCATCAAGGGCGGGAGCGGCACCGGGGAGCTGTTTTTT
NA	TRBD1	TRBJ1-6	TRBV25-1	CASSKDRVASYNSPLHF	TGTGCCAGCAGTAAAGACAGGGTAGCATCCTATAATTCACCCCTCCACTTT
NA	NA	TRBJ1-2	TRBV30	CAWSPLFLGYTF	TGTGCCTGGAGTCCCCTCTTCCTTGGCTACACCTTC
NA	NA	TRBJ1-1	TRBV6-4	CASSDSGGGGAAAFF	TGTGCCAGCAGTGACTCAGGAGGTGGGGGCGCGGCAGCTTTCTTT
NA	NA	TRBJ2-6	TRBV6-5	CASSLTGIGANVLTF	TGTGCCAGCAGTTTAACAGGGATCGGGGCCAACGTCCTGACTTTC
once	TRBD1	TRBJ1-6	TRBV7-2	CASSFRGQVLSSPLHF	TGTGCCAGCAGCTTTCGTGGACAGGTCCTAAGTTCACCCCTCCACTTT
NA	TRBD2	TRBJ2-3	TRBV3-1/TRBV3-2	CASSQDFAGGQDTQYF	TGTGCCAGCAGCCAAGATTTTGCGGGAGGGCAAGATACGCAGTATTTT
NA	NA	TRBJ2-7	TRBV9	CASGSGLGEQYF	TGTGCCAGCGGGAGCGGGCTGGGCGAGCAGTACTTC
NA	TRBD1	TRBJ2-7	TRBV7-2	CASSPGTAYYEQYF	TGTGCCAGCAGCCCAGGGACAGCCTACTACGAGCAGTACTTC
NA	TRBD2	TRBJ2-3	TRBV5-6	CASSSPPSTSADTQYF	TGTGCCAGCAGCTCCCCCCCCTCGACTAGCGCAGATACGCAGTATTTT
NA	NA	TRBJ2-3	TRBV5-1	CASSWSLLATIRRDTQYF	TGCGCCAGCTCCTGGTCCCTACTCGCGACTATCCGCAGGGATACGCAGTATTTT
NA	NA	TRBJ1-2	TRBV5-1	CASSLKEAGSGSGANYGYTF	TGCGCCAGCAGCTTGAAAGAGGCGGGGTCCGGTAGCGGAGCTAACTATGGCTACACCTTC
once	NA	TRBJ2-7	TRBV7-2	CASSLFDEQYF	TGTGCCAGCAGCTTATTCGACGAGCAGTACTTC
NA	NA	TRBJ1-1	TRBV30	CAWSPRLGARNTEAFF	TGTGCCTGGAGTCCAAGGTTGGGGGCGCGTAACACTGAAGCTTTCTTT
NA	NA	TRBJ2-2	TRBV12-5	CASGNRNTGELFF	TGTGCTAGTGGGAACAGAAACACCGGGGAGCTGTTTTTT